This entry features one T cell receptor (beta chain) sequence. Its specificity is unknown. This sample is part of a study of cytomegalovirus exposure and HLA in healthy donors. General study points: Apart from CMV serostatus, no immune exposure information was available.

The PCR had 60 Vbeta and 13 Jbeta primers. Only in-frame clones appear in the TCRdb table, and some are missing; sequencing was by immunoSEQ multiplex PCR. Of fewer than 250,000 clones listed, about 80% are singletons. Germline CDR1 reads SGHAT; CDR2 reads FQDESV (reference sequence). The CDR3 has 13 residues. The V end was cut by 3 bases, the J end by 1 base, with 6 bases between. The chain couples TRBV11-1 to TRBJ1-1; D gene ambiguous. The sequence was collected from a man aged 40-49 years in good health and CMV-seropositive. Source material: PBMCs. The CDR3 loop is CASSFERNTEAFF. The CDR3 DNA reads as TGTGCCAGCAGCTTTGAGAGGAACACTGAAGCTTTCTTT.